The 25 T cell receptor beta chains listed next were all sequenced from one sample in a study of PD-1 blockade in classical Hodgkin lymphoma. Sequencing used immunoSEQ multiplex PCR; TCRdb keeps in-frame clones, though not all of them. The sample lists 20,000 to 25,000 clones, just over 75% occurring once. All patients experienced relapse after autologous stem cell transplantation, and brentuximab vedotin exposure was variable. Sequencing used peripheral blood mononuclear cells (PBMCs), obtained before the second cycle of nivolumab. These receptors came from a human donor with classical Hodgkin lymphoma.

The V and J genes are TRBV5-1 and TRBJ2-2; D remains unclear. This CDR3 has 15 residues. The germline CDR1 and CDR2 sequences are SGHRS and YFSETQ. V was pared by 0 bases and J by 1 base, with 7 bases between. DNA of the CDR3: TGCGCCAGCAGCTTGGTTGTAGGGAACACCGGGGAGCTGTTTTTT. This encodes CASSLVVGNTGELFF. The full variable domain, rest sourced from reference TRBV5-1 and TRBJ2-2, is KAGVTQTPRYLIKTRGQQVTLSCSPISGHRSVSWYQQTPGQGLQFLFEYFSETQRNKGNFPGRFSGRQFSNSRSEMNVSTLELGDSALYLCASSLVVGNTGELFFGEGSRLTVL.

J is TRBJ2-1 and V is TRBV11-3; 11 bases line up with TRBD2. V shed 1 base and J 3 bases; nucleotides not matched to a gene: 2. CDR3 size: 16 residues. Germline V gene data show CDR1 as SGHNT and CDR2 as YENEEA. CDR3 amino acids: CASSLGGTSGYNEQFF. Here the CDR3 DNA reads TGTGCCAGCAGCTTAGGTGGGACTAGCGGCTACAATGAGCAGTTCTTC.

This chain connects TRBV6-5 to TRBJ2-7; TRBD1 is a possible D gene (5 bases). The CDR3 spans 14 residues. CDR1 and CDR2 from the germline V gene are MNHEY and SVGAGI. The V gene lost 0 bases and the J gene lost 6 bases, with 12 bases spanning the gap. The CDR3 sequence: CASSYSGTGIEQYF. The CDR3, as DNA: TGTGCCAGCAGTTACTCGGGTACAGGTATCGAGCAGTACTTC.

This clone was detected once. J is TRBJ1-2 and V is TRBV27; D might be TRBD1 (6 bases). This CDR3 is built from 13 residues. In germline, CDR1 is MNHEY, CDR2 SMNVEV (reference sequence). Trimming removed 5 bases from V and 3 bases from J, with 10 bases in between. The chain's CDR3 is CASSATGYYGYTF. The CDR3 coding sequence is TGTGCCAGCAGTGCAACAGGGTACTATGGCTACACCTTC.

The chain employs TRBV5-1 and TRBJ2-7; 7 nucleotides line up with TRBD1. CDR1 SGHRS and CDR2 YFSETQ come from the germline V gene. The J segment lost 2 bases and the V segment lost 4 bases, leaving 3 bases of the junction unmatched. The CDR3 totals 13 residues. The CDR3 reads CASSRDRAYEQYF. The CDR3, as DNA: TGCGCCAGCAGCCGCGACAGGGCCTACGAGCAGTACTTC.

This clone has only one observation. CDR3 in DNA: TGTGCCAGCAGCCAAGGGTGGGGAAGCGAGCAGTACTTC. The encoded protein is CASSQGWGSEQYF. The J gene is TRBJ2-7, the V gene TRBV14; D unresolved. The germline V and J ends were trimmed by 1 base and 6 bases, with 10 bases remaining between them. Germline V gene lookup returns CDR1 SGHDN and CDR2 FVKESK. The CDR3 length is 13 residues.

The rearrangement links TRBV5-6 to TRBJ1-1; D remains ambiguous. This CDR3 region has 14 residues. Trimming pared 0 bases from V and 4 bases from J, leaving 10 bases between. Germline V CDR1 and CDR2: SGHDT, YYEEEE. The CDR3 here is CASSLVSFSTEAFF. The CDR3 DNA sequence: TGTGCCAGCAGCTTGGTCTCTTTTAGCACTGAAGCTTTCTTT.

In this sample, this clone turned up once. The chain employs TRBV2 and TRBJ1-1, with TRBD1 matching over 11 bases. The CDR3 is made up of 15 amino acids. Germline values: CDR1 SNHLY, CDR2 FYNNEI. V lost 5 bases, J lost 5 bases, and 7 bases stayed unmatched. The CDR3 coding sequence is TGTGCCAGCAGTTCTACCGGGACAGGGGGAACTGAAGCTTTCTTT. This sequence encodes CASSSTGTGGTEAFF.

The V and J genes are TRBV27 and TRBJ1-2; 8 bases fit TRBD1. The CDR3 is 15 residues long. The V and J ends lost 3 bases and 5 bases, in that order; junction bases with no gene match: 8. The V gene's germline CDR1 is MNHEY and CDR2 SMNVEV (reference sequence). In DNA form, the CDR3 reads TGTGCCAGCAGTTTCTCCGGGACAGGCGCATATGGCTACACCTTC. Translated: CASSFSGTGAYGYTF.

The genes are TRBV15 and TRBJ2-7; 7 bases align to TRBD1. Germline lookup yields CDR1 LNHNV and CDR2 YYDKDF (reference sequence). With 3 bases clipped from V and 3 bases from J, the junction kept 2 bases outside the gene matches. The CDR3 runs 13 residues. The DNA of the CDR3 is TGTGCCACCAGCAGTCGACAGGGCTACGAGCAGTACTTC. This encodes CATSSRQGYEQYF. The full variable domain, its missing parts supplied by reference TRBV15 and TRBJ2-7, is DAMVIQNPRYQVTQFGKPVTLSCSQTLNHNVMYWYQQKSSQAPKLLFHYYDKDFNNEADTPDNFQSRRPNTSFCFLDIRSPGLGDTAMYLCATSSRQGYEQYFGPGTRLTVT.

Turning to this clone: In the same sample, other DNA sequences code for this CDR3. DNA of the CDR3: TGTGCCAGCAGTTCCCCAAGGGGTACAGATACGCAGTATTTT. Its protein is CASSSPRGTDTQYF. The gene calls are TRBV6-5 and TRBJ2-3, with D perhaps matching TRBD1 (5 bases). Per the germline V gene, CDR1 is MNHEY and CDR2 is SVGAGI. The CDR3 runs 14 residues. V was cut by 4 bases and J by 3 bases, with 11 bases left in between.

The gene calls are TRBV9 and TRBJ2-6; no reliable D call. V dropped 3 bases and J dropped 3 bases, with 4 bases sitting between them. The length of the CDR3 is 13 residues. Germline V gene lookup returns CDR1 SGDLS and CDR2 YYNGEE. Here the CDR3 DNA reads TGTGCCAGCAGCGAGGTTGGGGCCAACGTCCTGACTTTC. This sequence encodes CASSEVGANVLTF.

This clone was recorded many times. This chain uses TRBV5-1 with TRBJ1-5; D is uncertain. The CDR3 length is 14 residues. V was pared by 0 bases and J by 3 bases, with 7 bases between. Germline lookup yields CDR1 SGHRS and CDR2 YFSETQ. CDR3 DNA: TGCGCCAGCAGCTTGGAGGGTCCCAATCAGCCCCAGCATTTT. Translating it yields CASSLEGPNQPQHF.

CDR3 DNA sequence: TGCAGCGTTGAAGGCCCAGGGGCGACCACTGAAGCTTTCTTT. Translated, it gives CSVEGPGATTEAFF. The chain uses TRBV29-1 and TRBJ1-1, with D tentatively TRBD1 (6 bases). The CDR3 runs 14 residues. Trimming shortened V by 1 base and J by 4 bases, and 13 bases separated the two germline ends. From germline, CDR1 is SQVTM and CDR2 ANQGSEA.

The chain has TRBV30 and TRBJ1-4; tentatively, D is TRBD1 (6 bases). Germline V gene sequence: CDR1 GTSNPN, CDR2 SVGIG (reference sequence). The CDR3 loop spans 15 amino acids. V lost 1 base and J 6 bases, leaving 15 bases between the germline ends. In DNA, the CDR3 is TGTGCCTGGAGTGAGGAGGGGGACAACTATGAAAAACTGTTTTTT. Translating gives CAWSEEGDNYEKLFF.

V is TRBV30 and J is TRBJ2-7; D unclear. The CDR3 consists of 11 residues. The germline V and J ends were trimmed by 4 bases and 4 bases, with 8 bases remaining between them. CDR1 GTSNPN and CDR2 SVGIG come from the germline V gene (reference sequence). CDR3 nucleotides: TGTGCCTGGACCTCCGATTACGAGCAGTACTTC. This encodes CAWTSDYEQYF.

The V call is TRBV7-2, the J call TRBJ2-1; possibly TRBD1 for D (5 bases). This CDR3 contains 15 residues. Germline V CDR1 and CDR2: SGHTA, FQGNSA. Trimming pared 2 bases from V and 5 bases from J, leaving 13 bases between. CDR3 coding DNA: TGTGCCAGCAGCTTACATGGCAGGGCGGACAATGAGCAGTTCTTC. It is translated as CASSLHGRADNEQFF.

V is TRBV30 and J is TRBJ2-1, with 12 bases matching TRBD2. CDR1 and CDR2 (germline): GTSNPN, SVGIG (reference sequence). J gave up 7 bases and V 1 base, and 5 bases lay outside the gene matches. The CDR3 sequence is 15 residues long. The CDR3 DNA is TGTGCCTGGAGTGCCTCTAGCGGGAGGGGTAATGAGCAGTTCTTC. Translating it yields CAWSASSGRGNEQFF.

The rearrangement uses TRBV5-1 and TRBJ1-1; possibly TRBD1 for D (5 bases). Germline V gives CDR1 SGHRS, CDR2 YFSETQ. Trimming removed 3 bases at V and 8 bases at J, with 17 bases between. The CDR3 is 14 residues long. The CDR3, as DNA: TGCGCCAGCAGCTCCCAAGGGGAAGGATTAGAAGCTTTCTTT. It encodes CASSSQGEGLEAFF.

This clone is judged medium-sized. The gene calls are TRBV6-6 and TRBJ2-1; D remains ambiguous. The CDR3 spans 13 residues. Germline CDR1 reads MNHNY; CDR2 reads SVGAGI (reference sequence). Trimming cost V 6 bases and J 0 bases, with 6 bases left between them. The CDR3: CASRGISYNEQFF. In DNA, the CDR3 is TGTGCCAGCAGAGGGATCTCCTACAATGAGCAGTTCTTC.

The V call is TRBV7-9, the J call TRBJ2-7; no definite D call. The germline V and J ends were trimmed by 5 bases and 3 bases, with 14 bases remaining between them. This CDR3 region has 14 residues. Germline CDR1 SEHNR, CDR2 FQNEAQ (reference sequence). CDR3 DNA: TGTGCCAGCAGCCCCGAGCGAAGGAGCTACGAGCAGTACTTC. Residues: CASSPERRSYEQYF. The variable domain in full, with the rest retrieved from reference TRBV7-9 and TRBJ2-7, is DTGVSQNPRHKITKRGQNVTFRCDPISEHNRLYWYRQTLGQGPEFLTYFQNEAQLEKSRLLSDRFSAERPKGSFSTLEIQRTEQGDSAMYLCASSPERRSYEQYFGPGTRLTVT.

This clone is labeled as medium-sized. The rearrangement uses TRBV2 and TRBJ1-2; maybe TRBD1 (5 bases). Germline lookup yields CDR1 SNHLY and CDR2 FYNNEI. This CDR3 is 15 amino acids long. V lost 0 bases to trimming and J lost 12 bases, with 20 bases between them. The CDR3 is CASSEAQYSGEWDTF. The CDR3 bases are TGTGCCAGCAGTGAAGCGCAGTACTCGGGGGAATGGGACACCTTC.

This clone was counted a single time. The chain has TRBV5-1 and TRBJ1-5; 9 bases map to TRBD1. Germline values: CDR1 SGHRS, CDR2 YFSETQ. V trimming: 4 bases; J trimming: 4 bases; junction bases outside the gene matches: 6. This CDR3 comprises 15 residues. This chain's CDR3 is CASSPTGGENQPQHF. The CDR3 bases are TGCGCCAGCAGCCCCACAGGGGGCGAAAATCAGCCCCAGCATTTT.

The chain has TRBV6-5 and TRBJ1-3, with 7 bases lining up with TRBD1. The junction had 2 bases not matched to a gene; V was cut back by 3 bases and J by 0 bases. This CDR3 contains 15 residues. Germline lookup yields CDR1 MNHEY and CDR2 SVGAGI. The CDR3 sequence: CASSYEGASGNTIYF. CDR3 coding DNA: TGTGCCAGCAGTTATGAGGGGGCCTCTGGAAACACCATATATTTT.

This clone came up a few times. The chain couples TRBV2 to TRBJ2-3, with D perhaps being TRBD1 or TRBD2 (5 bases each). V was cut by 3 bases and J by 5 bases, with 12 bases left in between. Germline CDR1 is SNHLY and CDR2 is FYNNEI. This CDR3 has 14 residues. CDR3 in amino acids: CASSDRGEGDTQYF. CDR3 nucleotides: TGTGCCAGCAGTGATAGAGGGGAAGGAGATACGCAGTATTTT. The full variable domain, with the rest looked up from reference TRBV2 and TRBJ2-3, is EPEVTQTPSHQVTQMGQEVILRCVPISNHLYFYWYRQILGQKVEFLVSFYNNEISEKSEIFDDQFSVERPDGSNFTLKIRSTKLEDSAMYFCASSDRGEGDTQYFGPGTRLTVL.